Given below is one T cell receptor (beta chain) in context. The germline V gene encodes CDR1 MNHEY and CDR2 SVGAGI. The CDR3 is 16 residues long. J lost 2 bases, V lost 0 bases, and 6 bases had no gene match. The sample is drawn from a study of control samples from healthy donors and cancer patients. TCRdb keeps only in-frame clones here, not all; method: immunoSEQ multiplex PCR. The table lists 150,000 to 200,000 clones, 90% of them singletons. V is TRBV6-5 and J is TRBJ2-5; 7 bases agree with TRBD2. Sequences were obtained from blood. This TCR came from a woman in her forties or fifties in good health. CDR3 in DNA: TGTGCCAGCAGTTACTCGGGGGGGGGACCTCAAGAGACCCAGTACTTC. The encoded protein is CASSYSGGGPQETQYF.